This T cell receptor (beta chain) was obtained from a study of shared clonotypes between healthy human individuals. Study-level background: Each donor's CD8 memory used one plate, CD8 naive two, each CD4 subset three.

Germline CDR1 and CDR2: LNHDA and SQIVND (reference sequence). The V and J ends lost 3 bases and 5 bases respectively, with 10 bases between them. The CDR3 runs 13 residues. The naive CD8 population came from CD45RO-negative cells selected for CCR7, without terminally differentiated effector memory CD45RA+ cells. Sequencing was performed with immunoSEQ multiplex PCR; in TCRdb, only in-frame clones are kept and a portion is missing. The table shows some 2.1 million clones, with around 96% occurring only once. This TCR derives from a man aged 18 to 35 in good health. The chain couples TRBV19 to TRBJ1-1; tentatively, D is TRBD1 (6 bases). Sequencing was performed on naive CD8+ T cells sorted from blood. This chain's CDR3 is CASSMGGWTEAFF. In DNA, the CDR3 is TGTGCCAGTAGTATGGGGGGCTGGACTGAAGCTTTCTTT.